This T cell receptor (beta chain) was captured in a study of shared T cell receptors in the human thymus. Produced via immunoSEQ multiplex PCR; TCRdb's table is partial and in-frame only. This repertoire shows about 660,000 clones, 70% to 90% found once; its top ten account for 0.0094%. CDR1 and CDR2 (germline): MGHRA, YSYEKL. The V gene lost 5 bases and the J gene lost 4 bases, with 15 bases spanning the gap. The CDR3 extends over 15 amino acids. These data also formed part of another study, on human thymus T cells. Per that paper: Obtained as resections during corrective heart surgery, the thymus tissue was then studied. Thymic and blood repertoires appeared to carry a bias in their V and J gene usage.

This chain connects TRBV4-1 to TRBJ2-1; tentative D call: TRBD2 (5 bases). The clonotype comes from a boy in the first two years of life with a congenital heart defect. Sequencing input: thymocytes. CDR3 residues: CASSYRAGKYNEQFF. In DNA form, the CDR3 reads TGCGCCAGCAGCTATCGGGCCGGGAAATACAATGAGCAGTTCTTC.